This T cell receptor (beta chain) was obtained from a study of blood T cell repertoires in COVID-19. Overall study: PBMCs, B-cell-depleted T cells, or T cells provided the cDNA or gDNA that made up the material.

Note on this clone: Other DNA sequences in the same sample also yield this CDR3.

CDR1 is SEHNR, CDR2 FQNEAQ, per germline (reference sequence). The CDR3 is made up of 16 amino acids. The V end lost 5 bases, the J end lost 1 base, and 17 bases lay between the germline ends. In the original workflow: For nucleated cells, counts were estimated from reference gene primer amplification. Libraries were prepared by immunoSEQ multiplex PCR; TCRdb keeps only in-frame clonotypes and omits some of them. V and J calls plus clone size are reproduced from that table; the DNA served to infer D and trimming. In the table there are 350,000 or so clones, about 92% of which are singletons. This receptor was obtained from a woman between 55 and 75 years old with COVID-19, enrolled during active disease. V is TRBV7-9 and J is TRBJ1-1; D is uncertain. The sample consisted of peripheral blood. The CDR3 DNA reads as TGTGCCAGCAGCAGGCGAATGCGGGCCTCGAACACTGAAGCTTTCTTT. Its protein is CASSRRMRASNTEAFF.